The clone carrying this T cell receptor (beta chain) was observed at least ten times. The antigen remains undetermined. The sample is drawn from a study of early T cells in non-severe SARS-CoV-2 infection. Across the whole study: RNA in bulk from unsorted whole blood was sequenced, and chains were unpaired.

Study results and limitations: Anti-spike CD8 responses were favored by VDJdb matching, which missed private and CD4 specificities.

Unique molecular identifiers (one per individual cDNA molecule) were attached. From the 5' RACE reads, TCRdb called clonotypes with MiXCR, one entry per CDR3 protein. The sample consists of about 67,000 distinct CDR3 sequences, under 14% of them appearing once. Germline loops: CDR1 LGHDT, CDR2 YNNKEL (reference sequence). J was trimmed by 1 base and V by 2 bases; bases with no gene match: 9. This CDR3 has 18 amino acids. The V and J genes are TRBV3-1 and TRBJ2-3; 10 bases fit TRBD1. The TCR originated in an adult who was a healthcare worker with PCR-confirmed SARS-CoV-2 infection or an uninfected control (not recorded which). The sequenced sample was whole blood. In DNA form, the CDR3 reads TGTGCCAGCAGCCAAATGACGGGACAGGGGATCCGCACAGATACGCAGTATTTT. Translation gives CASSQMTGQGIRTDTQYF.